The T cell receptor (beta chain) described here comes from a study of control samples from healthy donors and cancer patients. The protocol was immunoSEQ multiplex PCR, while the TCRdb copy is restricted to in-frame clones and leaves out a portion. The table records some 73,000 clones, around 95% of them present only once. The V and J ends lost 1 base and 0 bases respectively, with 13 bases between them. There are 17 residues in the CDR3. CDR1 and CDR2 from the germline V gene are ENHRY and SYGVKD. Source material: blood. The chain joins TRBV10-3 to TRBJ1-5; unclear D gene. This TCR was sampled from a woman between 35 and 50 years old in good health. DNA of the CDR3: TGTGCCATCAGTGAGTACAGCCAAGTTAATAGCAATCAGCCCCAGCATTTT. It translates to CAISEYSQVNSNQPQHF.